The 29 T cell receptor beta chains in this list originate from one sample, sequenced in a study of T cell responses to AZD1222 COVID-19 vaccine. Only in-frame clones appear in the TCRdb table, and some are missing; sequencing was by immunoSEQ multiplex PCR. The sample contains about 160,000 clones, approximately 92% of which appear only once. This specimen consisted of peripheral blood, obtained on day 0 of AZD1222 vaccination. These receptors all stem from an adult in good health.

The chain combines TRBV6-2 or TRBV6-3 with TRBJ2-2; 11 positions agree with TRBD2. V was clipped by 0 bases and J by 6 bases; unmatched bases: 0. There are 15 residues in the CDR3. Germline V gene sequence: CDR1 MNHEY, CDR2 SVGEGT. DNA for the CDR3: TGTGCCAGCAGTTACTCGACTAGCGGGGCCGGGGAGCTGTTTTTT. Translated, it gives CASSYSTSGAGELFF.

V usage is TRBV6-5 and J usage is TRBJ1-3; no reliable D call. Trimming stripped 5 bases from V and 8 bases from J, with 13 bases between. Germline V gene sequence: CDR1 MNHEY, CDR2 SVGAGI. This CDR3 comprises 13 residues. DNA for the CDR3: TGTGCCAGCAGTCCCCTGAATGGGGACACCATATATTTT. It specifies CASSPLNGDTIYF.

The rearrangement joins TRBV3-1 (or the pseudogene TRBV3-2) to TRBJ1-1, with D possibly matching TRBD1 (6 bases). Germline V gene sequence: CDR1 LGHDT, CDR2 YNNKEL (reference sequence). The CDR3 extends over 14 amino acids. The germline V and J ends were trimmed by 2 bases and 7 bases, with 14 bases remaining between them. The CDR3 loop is CASSQLPTQGEAFF. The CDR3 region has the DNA TGTGCCAGCAGCCAACTCCCCACACAGGGTGAAGCTTTCTTT.

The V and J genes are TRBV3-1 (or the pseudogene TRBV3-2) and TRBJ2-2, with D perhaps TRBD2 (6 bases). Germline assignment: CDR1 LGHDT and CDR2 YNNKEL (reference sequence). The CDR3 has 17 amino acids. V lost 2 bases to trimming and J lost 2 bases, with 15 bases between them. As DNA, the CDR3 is TGTGCCAGCAGCCAATTGGGTGGGACTCTCAACACCGGGGAGCTGTTTTTT. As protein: CASSQLGGTLNTGELFF.

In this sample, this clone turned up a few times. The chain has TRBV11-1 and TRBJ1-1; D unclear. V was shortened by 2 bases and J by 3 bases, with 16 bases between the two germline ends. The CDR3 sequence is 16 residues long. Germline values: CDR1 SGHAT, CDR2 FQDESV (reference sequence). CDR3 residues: CASSLWSSRGDTEAFF. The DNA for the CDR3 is TGTGCCAGCAGCTTATGGAGCTCTCGTGGGGACACTGAAGCTTTCTTT.

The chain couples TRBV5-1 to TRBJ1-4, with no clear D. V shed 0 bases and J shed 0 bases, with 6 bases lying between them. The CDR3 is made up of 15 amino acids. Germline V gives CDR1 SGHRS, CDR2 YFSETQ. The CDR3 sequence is CASSLDGTTNEKLFF. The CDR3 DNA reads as TGCGCCAGCAGCTTGGATGGCACAACTAATGAAAAACTGTTTTTT. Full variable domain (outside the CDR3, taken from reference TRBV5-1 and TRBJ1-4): KAGVTQTPRYLIKTRGQQVTLSCSPISGHRSVSWYQQTPGQGLQFLFEYFSETQRNKGNFPGRFSGRQFSNSRSEMNVSTLELGDSALYLCASSLDGTTNEKLFFGSGTQLSVL.

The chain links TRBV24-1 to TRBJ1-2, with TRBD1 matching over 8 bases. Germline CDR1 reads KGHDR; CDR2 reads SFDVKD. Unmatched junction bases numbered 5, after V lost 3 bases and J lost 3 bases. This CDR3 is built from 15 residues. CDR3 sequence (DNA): TGTGCCACCAGTGATGCGGACAGGGCTGACTATGGCTACACCTTC. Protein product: CATSDADRADYGYTF.

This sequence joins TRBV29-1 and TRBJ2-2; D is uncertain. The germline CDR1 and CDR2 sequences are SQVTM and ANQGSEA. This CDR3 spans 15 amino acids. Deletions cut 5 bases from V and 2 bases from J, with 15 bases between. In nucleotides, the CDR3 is TGCAGCGTTCCGGAATGTCCCAGCAACACCGGGGAGCTGTTTTTT. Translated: CSVPECPSNTGELFF.

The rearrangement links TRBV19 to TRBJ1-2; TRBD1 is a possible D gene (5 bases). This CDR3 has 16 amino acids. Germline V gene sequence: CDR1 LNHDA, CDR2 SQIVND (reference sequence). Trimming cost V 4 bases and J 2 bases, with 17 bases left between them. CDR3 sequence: CASSTKNWRDNYGYTF. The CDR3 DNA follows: TGTGCCAGTAGTACAAAGAATTGGCGGGACAACTATGGCTACACCTTC.

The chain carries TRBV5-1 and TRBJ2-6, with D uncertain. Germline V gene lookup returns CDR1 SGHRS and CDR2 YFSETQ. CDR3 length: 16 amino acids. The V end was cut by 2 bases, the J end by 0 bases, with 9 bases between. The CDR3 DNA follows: TGCGCCAGCAGCTTCTTTCAGAGCTCTGGGGCCAACGTCCTGACTTTC. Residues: CASSFFQSSGANVLTF.

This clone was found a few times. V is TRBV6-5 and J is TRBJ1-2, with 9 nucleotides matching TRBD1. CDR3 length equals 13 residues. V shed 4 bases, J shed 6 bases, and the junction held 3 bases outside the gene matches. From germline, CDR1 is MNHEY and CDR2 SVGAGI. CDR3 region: CASSWDRVNGYTF. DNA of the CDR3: TGTGCCAGCAGTTGGGACAGGGTTAATGGCTACACCTTC.

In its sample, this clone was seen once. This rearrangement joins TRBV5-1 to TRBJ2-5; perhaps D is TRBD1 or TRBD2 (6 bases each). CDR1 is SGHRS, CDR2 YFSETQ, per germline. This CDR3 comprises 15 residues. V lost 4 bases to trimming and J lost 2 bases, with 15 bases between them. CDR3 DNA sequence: TGCGCCAGCAGCAACTCACCGGGGGCACAAGAGACCCAGTACTTC. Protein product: CASSNSPGAQETQYF.

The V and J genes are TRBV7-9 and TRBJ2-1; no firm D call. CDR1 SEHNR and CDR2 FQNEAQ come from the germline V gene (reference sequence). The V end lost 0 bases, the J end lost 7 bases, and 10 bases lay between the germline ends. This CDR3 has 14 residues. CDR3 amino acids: CASSLARDLNEQFF. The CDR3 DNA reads TGTGCCAGCAGCTTAGCCCGAGATCTGAATGAGCAGTTCTTC.

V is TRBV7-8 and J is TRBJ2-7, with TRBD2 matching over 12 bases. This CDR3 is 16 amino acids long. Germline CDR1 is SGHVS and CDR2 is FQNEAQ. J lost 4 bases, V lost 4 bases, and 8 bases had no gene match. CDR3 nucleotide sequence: TGTGCCAGCAGCTCGAGACTAGCGGGGGCTAATTACGAGCAGTACGTC. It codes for CASSSRLAGANYEQYV.

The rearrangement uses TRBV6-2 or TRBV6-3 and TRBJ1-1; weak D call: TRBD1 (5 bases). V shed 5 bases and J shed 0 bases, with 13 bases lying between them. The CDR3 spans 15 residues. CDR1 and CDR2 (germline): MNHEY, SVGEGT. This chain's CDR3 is CASSESTGMNTEAFF. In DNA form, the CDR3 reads TGTGCCAGCAGTGAGTCCACAGGTATGAACACTGAAGCTTTCTTT.

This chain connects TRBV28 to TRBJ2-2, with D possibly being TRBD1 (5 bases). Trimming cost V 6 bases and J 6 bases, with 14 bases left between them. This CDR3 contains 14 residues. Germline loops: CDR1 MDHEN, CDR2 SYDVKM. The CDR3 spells CASSLVRGAGELFF. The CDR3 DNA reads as TGTGCCAGCAGCCTAGTAAGGGGCGCCGGGGAGCTGTTTTTT.

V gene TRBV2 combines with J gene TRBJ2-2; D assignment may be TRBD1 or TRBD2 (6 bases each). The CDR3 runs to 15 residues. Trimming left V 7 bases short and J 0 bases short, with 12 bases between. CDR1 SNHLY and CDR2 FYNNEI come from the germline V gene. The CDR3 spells CASTWGDTNTGELFF. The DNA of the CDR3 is TGTGCCAGCACATGGGGGGACACGAACACCGGGGAGCTGTTTTTT.

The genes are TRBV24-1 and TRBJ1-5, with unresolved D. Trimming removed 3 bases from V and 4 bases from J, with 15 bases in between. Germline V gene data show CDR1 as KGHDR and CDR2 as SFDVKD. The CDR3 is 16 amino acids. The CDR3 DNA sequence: TGTGCCACCAGTGATCGGTCCGGGCCAAAGAATCAGCCCCAGCATTTT. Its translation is CATSDRSGPKNQPQHF.

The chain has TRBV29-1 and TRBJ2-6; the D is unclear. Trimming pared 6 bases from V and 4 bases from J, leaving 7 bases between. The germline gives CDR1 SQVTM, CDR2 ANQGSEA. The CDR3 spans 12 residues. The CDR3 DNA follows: TGCAGCGTGGTTCAGGGGGCCAACGTCCTGACTTTC. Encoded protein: CSVVQGANVLTF.

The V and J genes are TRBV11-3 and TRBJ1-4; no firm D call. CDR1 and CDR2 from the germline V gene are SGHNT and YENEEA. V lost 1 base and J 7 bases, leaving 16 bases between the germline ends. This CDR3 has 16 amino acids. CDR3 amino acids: CASSLAYKVGVEKLFF. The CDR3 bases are TGTGCCAGCAGCTTAGCTTATAAAGTCGGGGTTGAAAAACTGTTTTTT. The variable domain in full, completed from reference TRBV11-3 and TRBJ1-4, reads EAGVVQSPRYKIIEKKQPVAFWCNPISGHNTLYWYLQNLGQGPELLIRYENEEAVDDSQLPKDRFSAERLKGVDSTLKIQPAELGDSAVYLCASSLAYKVGVEKLFFGSGTQLSVL.

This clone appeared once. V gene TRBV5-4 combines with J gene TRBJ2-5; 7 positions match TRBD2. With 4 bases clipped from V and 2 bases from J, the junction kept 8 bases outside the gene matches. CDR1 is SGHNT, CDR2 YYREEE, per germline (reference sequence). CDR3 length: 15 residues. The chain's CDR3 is CASSHLTGGQETQYF. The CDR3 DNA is TGTGCCAGCAGCCATCTAACGGGGGGTCAAGAGACCCAGTACTTC.

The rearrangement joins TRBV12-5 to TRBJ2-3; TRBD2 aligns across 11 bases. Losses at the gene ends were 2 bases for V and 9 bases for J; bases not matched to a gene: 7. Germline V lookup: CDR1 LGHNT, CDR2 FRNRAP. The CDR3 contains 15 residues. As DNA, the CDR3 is TGTGCTAGTGGTTTGAGTCAGACTAGCGGGACCACGCAGTATTTT. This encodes CASGLSQTSGTTQYF.

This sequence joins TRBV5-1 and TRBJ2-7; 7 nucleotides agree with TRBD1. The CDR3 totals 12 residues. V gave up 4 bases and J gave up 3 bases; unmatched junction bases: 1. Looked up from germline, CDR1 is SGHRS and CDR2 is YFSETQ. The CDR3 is CASSRDSYEQYF. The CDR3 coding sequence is TGCGCCAGCAGCCGGGACAGCTACGAGCAGTACTTC.

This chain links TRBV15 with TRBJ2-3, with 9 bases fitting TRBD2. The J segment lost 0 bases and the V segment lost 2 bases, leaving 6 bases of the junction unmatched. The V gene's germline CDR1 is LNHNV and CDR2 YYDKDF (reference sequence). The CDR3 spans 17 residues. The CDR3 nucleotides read TGTGCCACCAGCAGAAAAATAGCGGGGGCTAGCACAGATACGCAGTATTTT. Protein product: CATSRKIAGASTDTQYF.

Written as DNA, the CDR3 is TGTGCCAGCAGCTTACCAGCCGGGGAGCTGTTTTTT. It encodes CASSLPAGELFF. The V gene is TRBV7-3, the J gene TRBJ2-2; D is ambiguous. The CDR3 has 12 residues. Trimming removed 2 bases at V and 6 bases at J, with 4 bases between. The germline gives CDR1 SGHTA, CDR2 FQGTGA. The full variable domain, its missing parts supplied by reference TRBV7-3 and TRBJ2-2, is GAGVSQTPSNKVTEKGKYVELRCDPISGHTALYWYRQSLGQGPEFLIYFQGTGAADDSGLPNDRFFAVRPEGSVSTLKIQRTERGDSAVYLCASSLPAGELFFGEGSRLTVL.

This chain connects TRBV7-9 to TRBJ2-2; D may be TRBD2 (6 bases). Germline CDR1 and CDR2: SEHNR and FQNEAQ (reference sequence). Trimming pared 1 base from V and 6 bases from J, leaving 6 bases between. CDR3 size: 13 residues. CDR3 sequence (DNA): TGTGCCAGCAGCTTAGGCGGGGCCGGGGAGCTGTTTTTT. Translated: CASSLGGAGELFF.

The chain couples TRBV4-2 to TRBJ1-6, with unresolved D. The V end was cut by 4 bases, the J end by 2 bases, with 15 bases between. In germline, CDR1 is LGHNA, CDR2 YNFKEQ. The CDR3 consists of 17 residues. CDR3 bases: TGTGCCAGCAGCCCGGAGCTCCTGTCCCCCTATAATTCACCCCTCCACTTT. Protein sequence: CASSPELLSPYNSPLHF.

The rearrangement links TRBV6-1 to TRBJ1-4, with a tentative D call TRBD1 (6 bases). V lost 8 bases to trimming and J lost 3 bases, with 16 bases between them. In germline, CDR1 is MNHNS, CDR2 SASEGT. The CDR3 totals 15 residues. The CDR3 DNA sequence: TGTGCCAGCGACCCCACAGAGGGGGCTAATGAAAAACTGTTTTTT. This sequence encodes CASDPTEGANEKLFF.

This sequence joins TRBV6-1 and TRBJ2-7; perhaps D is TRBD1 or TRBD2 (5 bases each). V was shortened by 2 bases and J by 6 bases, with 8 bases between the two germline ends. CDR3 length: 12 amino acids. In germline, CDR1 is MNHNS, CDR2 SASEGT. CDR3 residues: CASSEKGSEQYF. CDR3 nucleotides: TGTGCCAGCAGTGAAAAGGGGAGCGAGCAGTACTTC.